This T cell receptor beta chain was identified in a study of shared clonotypes between healthy human individuals (dated by TCRdb to 2019 to 2021). Turning to the overall study: The cohort included three men and a couple of women between 18 and 49 years of age. The study deeply sequenced blood TCR repertoires of about 5 healthy adults to estimate repertoire size and the extent of clonotype sharing between individuals. Per donor, three plates each were used for CD4 naive and CD4 memory, two for CD8 naive, and one for CD8 memory. Between about 0.85 and 8.9 billion PBMCs per donor were obtained by leukapheresis. Libraries were prepared and TCR repertoires were sequenced by different laboratories using diverse techniques, in order to increase sequencing depth and limit assay-specific biases.

What the work shows at the level of the full study, not this receptor alone: Incomplete sequencing was indicated by rarefaction of sorted-subset datasets, despite the large sequencing depth. Based on pairwise subsampling, the degree of clonotype sharing among donors was expected to be affected by sequencing depth. The genetic and exposure-history diversity represented was limited by the small number of donors. About 5% of naive CD4, approximately 3.7% of naive CD8, approximately 2% of memory CD4, and 0.35% to 0.5% of memory CD8 clonotypes were shared across four donors. Sampling was restricted to blood, and TCR repertoires in tissues likely differ from the TCR repertoires found in blood. Naive subsets generally had larger estimated clonotype richness than memory subsets. Compared with non-shared clonotypes, the clonotypes found in all four sorted-subset donors had higher generation probabilities.

This clone was observed a handful of times. What this receptor recognizes is not known. Base qualities are not provided; no much larger clone lies one nucleotide away. TCR CDR3 regions were amplified from genomic DNA by multiplex PCR using the deep immunoSEQ assay. Extracted genomic DNA from each cell subset was distributed evenly across all wells of several immunoSEQ 96-well plates, and each plate was treated as a replicate. For sorted subsets, each replicate PCR was loaded with 200 ng genomic DNA, equivalent to about 33,000 T cell genomes. Purified libraries were measured with a Qubit 3.0 fluorometer, size-checked on a Bioanalyzer 2100, and measured again with the KAPA Library Quantification kit. Every immunoSEQ 96-well plate was sequenced on a separate single-read 150-cycle Illumina NextSeq 550 flow cell. Turning to the authors' computational methods: Because the immunoSEQ output held only junctional sequences and lacked quality scores, the filtering could not match the filtering applied to full-length reads. Sequences were annotated with PyIR, a Python wrapper for IgBLAST v1.9, and V/J genes and CDR3 were assigned using IMGT germline references. Reads with weak V/J assignments (E-value above 1e-6), missing CDR3, stop codons, out-of-frame junctions, or ambiguous translated residues were removed. A V3J clonotype was defined by an identical inferred V gene, J gene, and CDR3 amino acid sequence. Percentage overlap between repertoires was calculated by dividing the number of shared unique clonotypes by the size of the smaller repertoire. Richness of each repertoire was evaluated using RTK rarefaction, the Chao1 estimator, and Recon v2.1 estimates of unobserved clonotypes. Generation probabilities for all TCRbeta clonotypes obtained by the gDNA method from several donors were computed using OLGA. Sourced from immuneACCESS, this table was stored by TCRdb with only in-frame sequences that have V and J called. A share of the clones is absent; for the studies checked, an unresolved V gene accounts for under half, and the remainder has no known explanation. The V and J calls and clone size are taken from that table; D and trimming were inferred from the DNA. The sample profile shows 950,000 to 1,100,000 clones; under 80% of them were found once. The ten top clones hold 1.4% of the sample.

CDR1 and CDR2 were assigned from the germline V gene (reference sequence) as LNHDA and SQIVND. Including the terminal cysteine and phenylalanine, the CDR3 comprises 16 residues. Only CDR3 DNA is held: 48 bases, read in frame from base 1. V gives up 1 base and J gives up 3 bases, and the segment between their germline ends measures 13 bases. The donors were healthy, HIV-negative adults with no recently reported acute infections or vaccinations. All donors were Caucasian adults living in Nashville, Tennessee, USA. CD4+ T cells were enriched by magnetic negative selection, after which naive cells were positively selected on CD45RA and the negative fraction was taken as the memory subset. Blood was obtained by leukapheresis, after which PBMCs were separated by Ficoll-Histopaque density gradient centrifugation and cryopreserved in liquid nitrogen vapor phase. Analytical flow cytometry was used to check the purity and quantity of each magnetically sorted T cell population. Each sorted fraction had its genomic DNA isolated and then quantified by UV absorbance on a Nanodrop 2000c.

This receptor was identified in a man aged 18 to 29 in good health. The sample was memory CD4+ T cells sorted from blood. The cell subset or site label, read with the paper, signifies: CD45RA-negative fraction. The V gene is TRBV19 and the J gene is TRBJ2-1; a tentative D match to TRBD2 spans 5 bases. In nucleotides, the sequence is TGTGCCAGTAGTATAGGACAAGGGAGCGTCTACAATGAGCAGTTCTTC. It is translated as CASSIGQGSVYNEQFF.